The rows below give T cell receptor beta chains drawn from one sample of a study of cytomegalovirus exposure and HLA in healthy donors. Produced via immunoSEQ multiplex PCR; TCRdb's table is partial and in-frame only. The sample lists roughly 200,000 clones; roughly 68% were seen once. Material: PBMCs. Every receptor here comes from a man aged 35 to 55 in good health and CMV-seropositive. Each CDR3 is given with its conserved first and last residue. D genes are given only for firm matches. Clone size is not always given. Where it is, it says once, few, many or a class for expanded clones.

d_gene: TRBD1; j_gene: TRBJ2-4; v_gene: TRBV27; abundance: .; CDR3aa: CASGYLGQGKNIQYF; CDR3nt: TGTGCCAGCGGATACTTGGGACAGGGAAAAAACATTCAGTACTTC
d_gene: .; j_gene: TRBJ1-6; v_gene: TRBV2; abundance: .; CDR3aa: CASSGSRDRRNSPLHF; CDR3nt: TGTGCCAGCAGTGGATCAAGAGACAGGCGGAATTCACCCCTCCACTTT
d_gene: .; j_gene: TRBJ1-1; v_gene: TRBV5-6; abundance: .; CDR3aa: CASSLFTGWATEAFF; CDR3nt: TGTGCCAGCAGCTTGTTTACCGGCTGGGCCACTGAAGCTTTCTTT
d_gene: .; j_gene: TRBJ2-5; v_gene: TRBV6-5; abundance: .; CDR3aa: CASSSGTFSTQYF; CDR3nt: TGTGCCAGCAGTTCCGGGACATTCTCGACCCAGTACTTC
d_gene: .; j_gene: TRBJ2-3; v_gene: TRBV28; abundance: .; CDR3aa: CASTVFGVPAQSTDTQYF; CDR3nt: TGTGCCTCTACGGTGTTCGGGGTTCCGGCCCAAAGCACAGATACGCAGTATTTT
d_gene: .; j_gene: TRBJ1-5; v_gene: TRBV7-8; abundance: .; CDR3aa: CASSLDREQPQHF; CDR3nt: TGTGCCAGCAGCTTGGACAGAGAACAGCCCCAGCATTTT
d_gene: TRBD1; j_gene: TRBJ2-7; v_gene: TRBV7-9; abundance: .; CDR3aa: CASSLVGTGEEQYF; CDR3nt: TGTGCCAGCAGCTTAGTTGGGACAGGGGAAGAGCAGTACTTC
d_gene: .; j_gene: TRBJ2-7; v_gene: TRBV28; abundance: .; CDR3aa: CASSAVGGGGEQYF; CDR3nt: TGTGCCAGCAGTGCCGTGGGAGGGGGGGGAGAGCAGTACTTC
d_gene: .; j_gene: TRBJ2-3; v_gene: TRBV2; abundance: .; CDR3aa: CASTLRGTQYF; CDR3nt: TGTGCCAGCACCCTGAGGGGGACGCAGTATTTT
d_gene: .; j_gene: TRBJ1-5; v_gene: TRBV7-9; abundance: .; CDR3aa: CSSSFGDSTQHF; CDR3nt: TGTTCCAGCAGCTTCGGGGACTCAACCCAGCATTTT
d_gene: .; j_gene: TRBJ1-1; v_gene: TRBV10-3; abundance: .; CDR3aa: CAISGQSEAFF; CDR3nt: TGTGCCATCAGCGGACAATCTGAAGCTTTCTTT
d_gene: TRBD1; j_gene: TRBJ2-7; v_gene: TRBV19; abundance: few; CDR3aa: CASSPDRDYEQYF; CDR3nt: TGTGCCAGTAGTCCTGACAGGGACTACGAGCAGTACTTC
d_gene: .; j_gene: TRBJ1-1; v_gene: TRBV6-1; abundance: .; CDR3aa: CASSGTFGLNTEAFF; CDR3nt: TGTGCCAGCAGTGGGACATTCGGGCTGAACACTGAAGCTTTCTTT
d_gene: .; j_gene: TRBJ2-3; v_gene: TRBV11-3; abundance: .; CDR3aa: CASSFGGDTQYF; CDR3nt: TGTGCCAGCAGTTTTGGAGGAGATACGCAGTATTTT
d_gene: .; j_gene: TRBJ1-6; v_gene: TRBV5-6; abundance: few; CDR3aa: CASSHRQRPREAPLHF; CDR3nt: TGTGCCAGCAGCCACCGTCAGAGGCCGAGGGAGGCACCCCTCCACTTT
d_gene: TRBD1; j_gene: TRBJ1-3; v_gene: TRBV6-5; abundance: .; CDR3aa: CASSRTGSGNTIYF; CDR3nt: TGTGCCAGCAGTCGGACAGGGTCCGGAAACACCATATATTTT
d_gene: .; j_gene: TRBJ2-3; v_gene: TRBV19; abundance: .; CDR3aa: CASSILNRGTDTQYF; CDR3nt: TGTGCCAGTAGTATCCTCAACCGGGGCACAGATACGCAGTATTTT
d_gene: .; j_gene: TRBJ1-1; v_gene: TRBV5-1; abundance: .; CDR3aa: CASSRPSGNTEAFF; CDR3nt: TGCGCCAGCAGCCGCCCGTCGGGGAACACTGAAGCTTTCTTT
d_gene: TRBD1; j_gene: TRBJ1-1; v_gene: TRBV27; abundance: .; CDR3aa: CASSSRQGALAEAFF; CDR3nt: TGTGCCAGCAGTTCCCGACAGGGGGCGTTGGCTGAAGCTTTCTTT
d_gene: TRBD1; j_gene: TRBJ2-6; v_gene: TRBV4-1; abundance: .; CDR3aa: CASQGGQGALGANVLTF; CDR3nt: TGCGCCAGCCAGGGGGGACAGGGGGCGCTTGGGGCCAACGTCCTGACTTTC
d_gene: .; j_gene: TRBJ1-5; v_gene: TRBV7-9; abundance: few; CDR3aa: CASSPTGPGNQPQHF; CDR3nt: TGTGCCAGCAGCCCCACGGGTCCGGGCAATCAGCCCCAGCATTTT
d_gene: TRBD1; j_gene: TRBJ1-2; v_gene: TRBV28; abundance: .; CDR3aa: CASGLPTGEGDGYTF; CDR3nt: TGTGCCAGCGGCCTACCGACAGGGGAAGGGGATGGCTACACCTTC
d_gene: .; j_gene: TRBJ1-1; v_gene: TRBV5-1; abundance: few; CDR3aa: CASSLRENTEAFF; CDR3nt: TGCGCCAGCAGCCTCAGGGAGAACACTGAAGCTTTCTTT
d_gene: .; j_gene: TRBJ1-2; v_gene: TRBV11-1; abundance: .; CDR3aa: CASSLGQNYGYTF; CDR3nt: TGTGCCAGCAGCTTAGGACAGAACTATGGCTACACCTTC
d_gene: .; j_gene: TRBJ2-5; v_gene: TRBV7-9; abundance: .; CDR3aa: CASSLLRGQETQYF; CDR3nt: TGTGCCAGCAGCTTATTAAGGGGACAAGAGACCCAGTACTTC
d_gene: .; j_gene: TRBJ2-5; v_gene: TRBV28; abundance: .; CDR3aa: CASSEGGVSDF; CDR3nt: TGTGCCAGCAGCGAGGGGGGGGTTTCGGACTTC
d_gene: TRBD2; j_gene: TRBJ2-6; v_gene: TRBV28; abundance: .; CDR3aa: CASSRGGLAGANVLTF; CDR3nt: TGTGCCAGCAGTCGCGGGGGGCTAGCCGGGGCCAACGTCCTGACTTTC
d_gene: TRBD1; j_gene: TRBJ1-2; v_gene: TRBV9; abundance: .; CDR3aa: CASRAPGQGGGYTF; CDR3nt: TGTGCCAGCAGGGCACCGGGACAGGGAGGCGGCTACACCTTC
d_gene: TRBD1; j_gene: TRBJ2-7; v_gene: TRBV6-5; abundance: .; CDR3aa: CASSYKGQGYEQYF; CDR3nt: TGTGCCAGCAGTTACAAGGGACAGGGTTACGAGCAGTACTTC
d_gene: .; j_gene: TRBJ2-7; v_gene: TRBV28; abundance: .; CDR3aa: CASSGRGYEQYF; CDR3nt: TGTGCCAGCAGTGGAAGGGGTTACGAGCAGTACTTC
d_gene: .; j_gene: TRBJ1-1; v_gene: TRBV5-1; abundance: .; CDR3aa: CASSLDPGSTEAFF; CDR3nt: TGCGCCAGCAGCTTGGACCCCGGTAGTACTGAAGCTTTCTTT
d_gene: TRBD2; j_gene: TRBJ2-3; v_gene: TRBV7-8; abundance: .; CDR3aa: CASSFVRLARSTDTQYF; CDR3nt: TGTGCCAGCAGCTTCGTCCGACTAGCCCGTAGCACAGATACGCAGTATTTT
d_gene: TRBD1; j_gene: TRBJ2-7; v_gene: TRBV10-3; abundance: .; CDR3aa: CANLEFLRLQGRTVYEQYF; CDR3nt: TGTGCCAACTTGGAGTTCCTAAGATTACAGGGGAGAACTGTGTACGAGCAGTACTTC
d_gene: .; j_gene: TRBJ2-3; v_gene: TRBV19; abundance: .; CDR3aa: CASSTDRTDTQYF; CDR3nt: TGTGCCAGTAGTACTGACAGAACAGATACGCAGTATTTT
d_gene: .; j_gene: TRBJ1-1; v_gene: TRBV2; abundance: few; CDR3aa: CASRVGQGLNTEAFF; CDR3nt: TGTGCCAGCAGAGTCGGTCAGGGGTTGAACACTGAAGCTTTCTTT
d_gene: TRBD1; j_gene: TRBJ2-1; v_gene: TRBV19; abundance: once; CDR3aa: CASSPETGFGEQFF; CDR3nt: TGTGCCAGTAGTCCGGAGACAGGGTTCGGTGAGCAGTTCTTC
d_gene: TRBD1; j_gene: TRBJ2-3; v_gene: TRBV6-5; abundance: once; CDR3aa: CASSYGTAVDTQYF; CDR3nt: TGTGCCAGCAGTTACGGGACAGCAGTAGATACGCAGTATTTT
d_gene: TRBD1; j_gene: TRBJ1-2; v_gene: TRBV10-3; abundance: .; CDR3aa: CAIWGQANYGYTF; CDR3nt: TGTGCCATTTGGGGACAGGCTAACTATGGCTACACCTTC
d_gene: .; j_gene: TRBJ1-4; v_gene: TRBV7-2; abundance: .; CDR3aa: CASSLRAAGAGEKLFF; CDR3nt: TGTGCCAGCAGCTTAAGAGCGGCAGGGGCTGGAGAAAAACTGTTTTTT
d_gene: TRBD1; j_gene: TRBJ2-3; v_gene: TRBV6-4; abundance: .; CDR3aa: CASSDQGGTDTQYF; CDR3nt: TGTGCCAGCAGTGACCAGGGGGGCACAGATACGCAGTATTTT
d_gene: .; j_gene: TRBJ2-3; v_gene: TRBV15; abundance: once; CDR3aa: CATSRAGSDGDTQYF; CDR3nt: TGTGCCACCAGCAGAGCAGGGTCCGACGGGGATACGCAGTATTTT
d_gene: .; j_gene: TRBJ2-7; v_gene: TRBV19; abundance: .; CDR3aa: CASKATAGSYEQYF; CDR3nt: TGTGCCAGTAAGGCGACCGCGGGTTCCTACGAGCAGTACTTC
d_gene: .; j_gene: TRBJ1-5; v_gene: TRBV7-9; abundance: .; CDR3aa: CASSLADQPQHF; CDR3nt: TGTGCCAGCAGCTTAGCCGATCAGCCCCAGCATTTT
d_gene: .; j_gene: TRBJ1-1; v_gene: TRBV19; abundance: .; CDR3aa: CASSIYSGGATEAFF; CDR3nt: TGTGCCAGTAGTATCTATTCGGGAGGGGCCACTGAAGCTTTCTTT
d_gene: TRBD2; j_gene: TRBJ2-3; v_gene: TRBV6-5; abundance: .; CDR3aa: CASSYSTSGVSDTQYF; CDR3nt: TGTGCCAGCAGTTACTCGACTAGCGGGGTCTCAGATACGCAGTATTTT
d_gene: .; j_gene: TRBJ2-7; v_gene: TRBV28; abundance: .; CDR3aa: CASRPRGSQGEQYF; CDR3nt: TGTGCCAGCAGGCCCAGGGGTTCGCAGGGGGAGCAGTACTTC
d_gene: .; j_gene: TRBJ2-1; v_gene: TRBV5-5; abundance: .; CDR3aa: CASSLGLLNEQFF; CDR3nt: TGTGCCAGCAGCTTGGGTCTCCTCAATGAGCAGTTCTTC
d_gene: TRBD2; j_gene: TRBJ2-5; v_gene: TRBV4-1; abundance: .; CDR3aa: CASSQVLAGLREGETQYF; CDR3nt: TGCGCCAGCAGCCAAGTACTAGCGGGGTTGCGGGAAGGAGAGACCCAGTACTTC
d_gene: TRBD1; j_gene: TRBJ2-3; v_gene: TRBV4-2; abundance: .; CDR3aa: CASSPLTGATTDTQYF; CDR3nt: TGTGCCAGCAGCCCGCTGACAGGGGCCACCACAGATACGCAGTATTTT
d_gene: .; j_gene: TRBJ1-3; v_gene: TRBV13; abundance: .; CDR3aa: CASSFGGSGNTIYF; CDR3nt: TGTGCCAGCAGCTTTGGCGGGTCTGGAAACACCATATATTTT
d_gene: TRBD1; j_gene: TRBJ2-7; v_gene: TRBV4-2; abundance: .; CDR3aa: CASSQDLTGSSYEQYF; CDR3nt: TGTGCCAGCAGCCAGGACTTGACAGGGAGTTCCTACGAGCAGTACTTC
d_gene: TRBD2; j_gene: TRBJ2-4; v_gene: TRBV4-1; abundance: .; CDR3aa: CASSQGVLAGEILAKNIQYF; CDR3nt: TGCGCCAGCAGCCAAGGAGTACTAGCGGGGGAGATTCTAGCCAAAAACATTCAGTACTTC
d_gene: .; j_gene: TRBJ1-1; v_gene: TRBV7-9; abundance: once; CDR3aa: CASSFPDLWRNTEAFF; CDR3nt: TGTGCCAGCAGCTTCCCTGACCTCTGGAGGAACACTGAAGCTTTCTTT
d_gene: TRBD1; j_gene: TRBJ2-5; v_gene: TRBV5-1; abundance: few; CDR3aa: CASSSDRVGRETQYF; CDR3nt: TGCGCCAGCAGCTCGGACAGGGTAGGGCGGGAGACCCAGTACTTC
d_gene: TRBD2; j_gene: TRBJ2-3; v_gene: TRBV9; abundance: .; CDR3aa: CASSVTAGGLTSTDTQYF; CDR3nt: TGTGCCAGCAGCGTAACGGCGGGGGGGTTGACTAGCACAGATACGCAGTATTTT
d_gene: TRBD2; j_gene: TRBJ2-7; v_gene: TRBV4-1; abundance: .; CDR3aa: CASSQGASGGYEQYF; CDR3nt: TGCGCCAGCAGCCAAGGGGCTAGCGGGGGGTACGAGCAGTACTTC
d_gene: .; j_gene: TRBJ1-1; v_gene: TRBV13; abundance: .; CDR3aa: CASSPRAQGFVTEAFF; CDR3nt: TGTGCCAGCAGCCCAAGGGCACAGGGTTTCGTAACTGAAGCTTTCTTT